Listed below are T cell receptor beta chains from one sample, sequenced in a study of blood T cells in healthy people across ages. TCRdb redid the calling of the 5' RACE reads with MiXCR, one entry per CDR3 protein. The sample contains 1.5 million to 1.8 million distinct CDR3 sequences, 35% to 45% of which appear only once. Sequenced input: blood. The source is a woman between 18 and 29 years old in good health. Both conserved end residues are part of each CDR3. Fields, in order: D gene, J gene, V gene, clone size, CDR3 protein, CDR3 DNA. The D gene is left open where the match is weak. Rows may omit the clone size; those that give it use once, few, many or a size class.

TRBD1,TRBJ1-1,TRBV3-1,-,CASSQPGGWAFF,TGTGCCAGCAGCCAACCAGGGGGTTGGGCTTTCTTT
-,TRBJ2-5,TRBV20-1,-,CSAKLPGAQETQYF,TGCAGTGCAAAACTCCCGGGGGCCCAAGAGACCCAGTACTTC
-,TRBJ1-2,TRBV3-1,-,CASKPGHRNYGYTF,TGTGCCAGCAAACCGGGACACAGGAACTATGGCTACACCTTC
TRBD2,TRBJ2-1,TRBV6-6,few,CASSYSPGGYNEQFF,TGTGCCAGCAGTTACTCACCGGGGGGGTACAATGAGCAGTTCTTC
TRBD1,TRBJ1-5,TRBV6-2/TRBV6-3,few,CASQDRGDQPQHF,TGTGCCAGCCAGGACAGGGGGGATCAGCCCCAGCATTTT
TRBD2,TRBJ2-3,TRBV9,-,CASSVESSGGSNPSTDTQYF,TGTGCCAGCAGCGTAGAGTCTAGCGGGGGGTCGAACCCTAGCACAGATACGCAGTATTTT
-,TRBJ1-1,TRBV6-5,few,CASSYRNSVNTEAFF,TGTGCCAGCAGTTATCGTAACAGCGTGAACACTGAAGCTTTCTTT
-,TRBJ2-2,TRBV9,few,CASSVSGGGELFF,TGTGCCAGCAGCGTCTCCGGGGGCGGGGAGCTGTTTTTT
-,TRBJ1-5,TRBV6-6,few,CASTGQSGNQPQHF,TGTGCCAGCACCGGACAGTCCGGGAATCAGCCCCAGCATTTT
TRBD2,TRBJ2-1,TRBV27,few,CASSPGTSGIYNEQFF,TGTGCCAGCAGTCCGGGGACTAGCGGGATTTACAATGAGCAGTTCTTC
TRBD2,TRBJ2-7,TRBV12-3/TRBV12-4,few,CASAPSGSLGEQYF,TGTGCCAGCGCCCCTAGCGGGAGTTTAGGCGAGCAGTACTTC
-,TRBJ2-3,TRBV12-3/TRBV12-4,many,CASSPADTQYF,TGTGCCAGCAGCCCAGCAGATACGCAGTATTTT
-,TRBJ1-1,TRBV2,few,CASSVVQEITEAFF,TGTGCCAGCAGTGTGGTGCAGGAGATCACTGAAGCTTTCTTT
TRBD2,TRBJ2-1,TRBV7-2,-,CASSLRLAGGPNEQFF,TGTGCCAGCAGCTTGAGACTAGCGGGGGGGCCCAATGAGCAGTTCTTC
TRBD1,TRBJ1-2,TRBV24-1,few,CATSDSGQGYGYTF,TGTGCCACCAGTGACTCGGGACAGGGGTACGGCTACACCTTC
TRBD1,TRBJ1-3,TRBV7-6,-,CASSKHWGTTGDGNTIYF,TGTGCCAGCAGCAAACACTGGGGTACGACAGGGGACGGAAACACCATATATTTT
TRBD2,TRBJ2-7,TRBV20-1,-,CSAIAGFAYEQYF,TGCAGTGCTATAGCGGGATTTGCCTACGAGCAGTACTTC
TRBD1,TRBJ1-1,TRBV12-3/TRBV12-4,-,CASSFDRELLNTEAFF,TGTGCCAGCAGTTTTGACAGGGAACTACTTAACACTGAAGCTTTCTTT
-,TRBJ1-2,TRBV30,-,CAWVRWDTGKRYGYTF,TGTGCCTGGGTCAGATGGGACACAGGGAAGCGGTATGGCTACACCTTC
-,TRBJ2-1,TRBV12-3/TRBV12-4,-,CASSQGSPYNKQFF,TGTGCCAGCAGTCAGGGTAGTCCCTACAATAAGCAGTTCTTC
TRBD2,TRBJ2-1,TRBV13,-,CASSSSTGTSGYNEQFF,TGTGCCAGCAGTTCCTCCACTGGGACTAGCGGCTACAATGAGCAGTTCTTC
-,TRBJ2-1,TRBV20-1,-,CSARDPGGLNNEQFF,TGCAGTGCTAGAGACCCCGGAGGCTTAAACAATGAGCAGTTCTTC
TRBD2,TRBJ2-3,TRBV4-1,many,CASSPGLAGIDTQYF,TGCGCCAGCAGCCCCGGACTAGCGGGGATAGATACGCAGTATTTT
-,TRBJ1-6,TRBV27,-,CASSLAGNNSPLHF,TGTGCCAGCAGTTTAGCTGGTAATAATTCACCCCTCCACTTT
TRBD1,TRBJ2-7,TRBV10-3,few,CAISATTGGYEQYF,TGTGCCATCAGTGCGACGACAGGGGGCTACGAGCAGTACTTC
-,TRBJ2-3,TRBV27,few,CASSPLLTGSTDTQYF,TGTGCCAGCAGTCCTCTCCTCACAGGTTCCACGGATACGCAGTATTTT
-,TRBJ2-1,TRBV29-1,-,CSVEGRLIRETQFF,TGCAGCGTTGAAGGACGACTGATCCGGGAGACCCAGTTCTTC
TRBD2,TRBJ2-7,TRBV6-2/TRBV6-3,-,CASRRWSGVEEQYF,TGTGCCAGCAGACGTTGGAGCGGGGTCGAGGAGCAGTACTTC
-,TRBJ2-7,TRBV7-9,-,CASSPTSGASYEQYF,TGTGCCAGCAGCCCTACGTCCGGAGCCTCCTACGAGCAGTACTTC
-,TRBJ2-3,TRBV2,-,CASTRTADTQYF,TGTGCCAGCACCCGGACTGCAGATACGCAGTATTTT
TRBD2,TRBJ2-7,TRBV6-5,few,CASRPGLADYEQYF,TGTGCCAGCAGACCGGGACTAGCGGACTACGAGCAGTACTTC
-,TRBJ2-4,TRBV29-1,-,CSVEGFGGGDIQYF,TGCAGCGTTGAAGGCTTTGGAGGGGGCGACATTCAGTACTTC
-,TRBJ2-1,TRBV29-1,-,CSAGDRYNEQFF,TGCAGCGCCGGAGATAGATACAATGAGCAGTTCTTC
-,TRBJ2-7,TRBV12-3/TRBV12-4,-,CASSTIKGTPSYEQYF,TGTGCCAGCAGTACAATAAAGGGGACCCCCTCCTACGAGCAGTACTTC
-,TRBJ1-6,TRBV27,few,CASSLEARTPLHF,TGTGCCAGCAGTTTAGAGGCTCGGACACCCCTCCACTTT
-,TRBJ1-5,TRBV27,few,CASSLSLHRERQPQHF,TGTGCCAGCAGTTTATCGTTACACAGGGAGCGGCAGCCCCAGCATTTT
-,TRBJ2-5,TRBV3-1,-,CASRYNQETQYF,TGTGCCAGCAGGTACAACCAAGAGACCCAGTACTTC
TRBD2,TRBJ2-1,TRBV10-2,-,CTSSGFNPVSGGLSYNEQFF,TGCACCAGCAGTGGCTTCAATCCCGTCAGCGGGGGCCTCTCCTACAATGAGCAGTTCTTC